The clone carrying this T cell receptor beta chain was found once. The data were obtained in a study of blood T cell repertoires in COVID-19. Study at large: Sources were T cells, B-cell-depleted T cells, or PBMCs; the material itself was cDNA or gDNA.

Trimming shortened V by 5 bases and J by 0 bases, and 7 bases separated the two germline ends. The CDR3 is made up of 13 amino acids. Germline CDR1 and CDR2: SGHAT and FQNNGV. Per the authors' pipeline: Nucleated cell number was recorded as an estimate derived from reference gene primer amplification. Some clones are missing from TCRdb's copy, which holds only in-frame ones; the method was immunoSEQ multiplex PCR. That table furnishes V, J and clone size, whereas the DNA furnished D and trimming. The table has approximately 250,000 clones, 65% to 85% seen once; the top ten hold about 1.5%. Material for sequencing was peripheral blood. The receptor was isolated from a woman in her thirties or forties who had recovered from COVID-19. The rearrangement links TRBV11-2 to TRBJ1-1, with D hard to call. CDR3 amino acids: CASSIQLNTEAFF. Written as DNA, the CDR3 is TGTGCCAGCAGCATACAACTGAACACTGAAGCTTTCTTT.